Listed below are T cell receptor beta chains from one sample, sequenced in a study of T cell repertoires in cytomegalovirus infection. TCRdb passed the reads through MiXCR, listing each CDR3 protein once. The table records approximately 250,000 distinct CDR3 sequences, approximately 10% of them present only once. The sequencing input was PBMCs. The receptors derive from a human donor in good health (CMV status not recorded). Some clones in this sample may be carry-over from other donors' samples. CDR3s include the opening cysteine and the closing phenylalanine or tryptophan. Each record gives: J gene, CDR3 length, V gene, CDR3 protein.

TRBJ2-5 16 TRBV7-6 CASSTGTSGQQETQYF
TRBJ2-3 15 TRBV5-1 CASSLQGSGADTQYF
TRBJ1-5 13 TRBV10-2 CASSEYSDQPQHF
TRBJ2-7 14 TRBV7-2 CASSAGVGPYEQYF
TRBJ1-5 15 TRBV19 CASSIQQGTNQPQHF
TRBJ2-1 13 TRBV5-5 CASSLGLAQTQFF
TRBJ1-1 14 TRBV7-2 CASSPSNANTEAFF
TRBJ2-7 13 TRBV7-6 CASSPRGSYEQYF
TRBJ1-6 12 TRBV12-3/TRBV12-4 CASSFENSPLHF
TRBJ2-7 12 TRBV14 CASGRMNYEQYF